This entry lists 25 T cell receptor beta chains sequenced from one sample in a study of T cell responses to AZD1222 COVID-19 vaccine. Clones were sequenced by immunoSEQ multiplex PCR, and TCRdb holds only the in-frame ones, with some missing. The top ten clones hold about 9.4% of a sample with approximately 110,000 clones, about 80% of them seen once. The sample consisted of peripheral blood, taken on day 0 of AZD1222 vaccination. These receptors all come from an adult in good health.

The gene calls are TRBV3-1 (or the pseudogene TRBV3-2) and TRBJ2-1; 9 bases map to TRBD2. This CDR3 comprises 15 residues. The V and J ends lost 1 base and 7 bases, in that order; junction bases with no gene match: 5. Germline CDR1 reads LGHDT; CDR2 reads YNNKEL (reference sequence). CDR3 amino acids: CASSQVAGAGNEQFF. The CDR3 DNA reads TGTGCCAGCAGCCAAGTAGCGGGAGCTGGGAATGAGCAGTTCTTC.

The chain is built from TRBV5-8 and TRBJ1-5; TRBD1 is a possible D gene (5 bases). This CDR3 region has 15 residues. Germline assignment: CDR1 SGHTS and CDR2 YDEGEE. V shed 5 bases and J shed 4 bases, with 16 bases lying between them. Here the CDR3 DNA reads TGTGCCAGCAGAACGGGACCATGGTGGAATCAGCCCCAGCATTTT. Translation: CASRTGPWWNQPQHF.

J is TRBJ1-3 and V is TRBV18; D call uncertain. The germline gives CDR1 KGHSH, CDR2 LQKENI. The CDR3 runs to 15 residues. Trimming left V 3 bases short and J 1 base short, with 10 bases between. CDR3: CASSPDSLSGNTIYF. The CDR3 DNA follows: TGTGCCAGCTCACCGGATAGTCTTTCTGGAAACACCATATATTTT.

The rearrangement links TRBV23-1 to TRBJ2-7; 8 positions agree with TRBD1. TRBV23-1 is recorded as an ORF, its role being uncertain. There are 17 residues in the CDR3. Unmatched junction bases numbered 12, after V lost 0 bases and J lost 5 bases. CDR3 nucleotide sequence: TGCGCCAGCAGTCAATCTAATTATGGGCAGGGGGCTGACGAGCAGTACTTC. This gives the protein CASSQSNYGQGADEQYF.

The chain links TRBV6-5 to TRBJ2-2; maybe TRBD1 (5 bases). The CDR3 extends over 16 amino acids. CDR1 MNHEY and CDR2 SVGAGI come from the germline V gene. V lost 0 bases, J lost 7 bases, and 15 bases lay in between. As DNA, the CDR3 is TGTGCCAGCAGTTACTCGAGATTAACAGGTCACGGGGAGCTGTTTTTT. Translated: CASSYSRLTGHGELFF.

V usage is TRBV2 and J usage is TRBJ1-2; 10 nucleotides match TRBD1. The V segment lost 6 bases and the J segment 6 bases; nucleotides outside the gene matches: 10. The CDR3 loop spans 15 amino acids. Germline assignment: CDR1 SNHLY and CDR2 FYNNEI. The CDR3 sequence: CASSARDRGRDGYTF. CDR3 sequence (DNA): TGTGCCAGCAGCGCTCGGGACAGGGGAAGGGATGGCTACACCTTC.

This clone was counted only a few times. Compared with germline, one end of the junction differs, possibly owing to a read error. The CDR3 DNA is TGTGCCAGCAGGGAAGACGGGAGCTATGGCTACACCTTC. Encoded protein: CASREDGSYGYTF. This chain links TRBV2 with TRBJ1-2, with D hard to call. Germline values: CDR1 SNHLY, CDR2 FYNNEI. The CDR3 sequence is 13 residues long. Full variable domain (missing parts from reference TRBV2 and TRBJ1-2): EPEVTQTPSHQVTQMGQEVILRCVPISNHLYFYWYRQILGQKVEFLVSFYNNEISEKSEIFDDQFSVERPDGSNFTLKIRSTKLEDSAMYFCASREDGSYGYTFGSGTRLTVV.

V is TRBV4-2 and J is TRBJ2-7; tentatively, D is TRBD2 (5 bases). The V end was cut by 0 bases, the J end by 2 bases, with 11 bases between. The CDR3 totals 15 residues. Germline CDR1 reads LGHNA; CDR2 reads YNFKEQ. The CDR3 loop is CASSQDIKRTYEQYF. CDR3 bases: TGTGCCAGCAGCCAAGATATCAAGCGGACCTACGAGCAGTACTTC.

This clone appeared once. The chain uses TRBV2 and TRBJ2-2; perhaps TRBD1 as D (6 bases). V was clipped by 9 bases and J by 2 bases, with 19 bases between them. Germline CDR1 and CDR2: SNHLY and FYNNEI. The CDR3 length is 16 residues. The CDR3 coding sequence is TGTGCCAGTGGAGATGACGGGACACCTAACACCGGGGAGCTGTTTTTT. Translation gives CASGDDGTPNTGELFF.

The rearrangement links TRBV19 to TRBJ2-1; TRBD2 agrees at 9 bases. V lost 1 base and J lost 15; bases outside the gene matches: 4. Germline-derived CDR1 and CDR2 are LNHDA and SQIVND (reference sequence). CDR3 length equals 12 residues. DNA for the CDR3: TGTGCCAGTAGTATAGTAGCGGGAGCTTGGTTCTTC. Translated, it gives CASSIVAGAWFF. The entire variable domain, with the rest obtained from reference TRBV19 and TRBJ2-1, is as follows: DGGITQSPKYLFRKEGQNVTLSCEQNLNHDAMYWYRQDPGQGLRLIYYSQIVNDFQKGDIAEGYSVSREKKESFPLTVTSAQKNPTAFYLCASSIVAGAWFFGPGTRLTVL.

This chain uses TRBV6-6 with TRBJ1-2, with 7 bases identical to TRBD1. The CDR3 runs to 13 residues. The germline CDR1 and CDR2 sequences are MNHNY and SVGAGI (reference sequence). The trim removed 0 bases at V and 8 bases at J, leaving 3 bases unmatched. CDR3 in DNA: TGTGCCAGCAGTTACTCGACAGGGATCGGCTACACCTTC. This translates into CASSYSTGIGYTF.

The J gene is TRBJ2-3, the V gene TRBV9; TRBD2 aligns across 14 bases. Germline CDR1 SGDLS, CDR2 YYNGEE. The junction had 4 bases not matched to a gene; V was cut back by 3 bases and J by 4 bases. CDR3 length equals 16 residues. In DNA form, the CDR3 reads TGTGCCAGCAGCGGGACTAGCGGGAGGTCTCCAGATACGCAGTATTTT. This encodes CASSGTSGRSPDTQYF.

CDR3 sequence reads: CAWSEQVNERLFF. The CDR3 DNA is TGTGCCTGGAGTGAACAGGTTAATGAAAGGCTGTTTTTT. The rearrangement uses TRBV30 and TRBJ1-4; maybe TRBD1 (5 bases). V lost 1 base, J lost 14 bases, and 17 bases lay in between. The V gene's germline CDR1 is GTSNPN and CDR2 SVGIG (reference sequence). The CDR3 sequence is 13 residues long.

V is TRBV19 and J is TRBJ2-6, with 8 bases matching TRBD1. Germline V CDR1 and CDR2: LNHDA, SQIVND (reference sequence). V gave up 1 base and J gave up 2 bases; unmatched junction bases: 10. This CDR3 is 19 amino acids long. CDR3 in DNA: TGTGCCAGTAGTATAGCGTTGCGGACAGGGCTCGCTGGGGCCAACGTCCTGACTTTC. The encoded protein is CASSIALRTGLAGANVLTF.

J is TRBJ2-7 and V is TRBV27; weak D call: TRBD1 (6 bases). V gave up 6 bases and J gave up 5 bases, with 17 bases separating them. The CDR3 spans 14 residues. Germline V CDR1 and CDR2: MNHEY, SMNVEV (reference sequence). The CDR3 coding sequence is TGTGCCAGCAGACGCGACCAGGGGCCCAACGAGCAGTACTTC. Residues: CASRRDQGPNEQYF.

V gene TRBV30 combines with J gene TRBJ2-7, with D perhaps given as TRBD1 or TRBD2 (5 bases each). The CDR3 is made up of 13 amino acids. V gave up 1 base and J gave up 4 bases, with 11 bases separating them. Germline CDR1 and CDR2: GTSNPN and SVGIG (reference sequence). DNA of the CDR3: TGTGCCTGGAGTGCCTGGGGGAGTTACGAGCAGTACTTC. Protein sequence: CAWSAWGSYEQYF.

The chain recombines TRBV11-3 with TRBJ2-3, with TRBD1 identical over 7 bases. Per the germline V gene, CDR1 is SGHNT and CDR2 is YENEEA. The CDR3 has 15 amino acids. The ends lost 3 bases at V and 4 bases at J; junction bases unmatched: 7. The CDR3 spells CASSLEPRGSDTQYF. The CDR3 DNA is TGTGCCAGCAGCTTGGAGCCCAGGGGGTCAGATACGCAGTATTTT.

This clone was seen just once. J is TRBJ1-3 and V is TRBV7-9, with D tentatively TRBD1 (6 bases). Trimming stripped 4 bases from V and 2 bases from J, with 9 bases between. CDR3 length: 14 amino acids. From germline, CDR1 is SEHNR and CDR2 FQNEAQ (reference sequence). This chain's CDR3 is CASSYGTPGNTIYF. The CDR3 coding sequence is TGTGCCAGCAGCTACGGGACACCTGGAAACACCATATATTTT.

This clone was counted a few times. The chain links TRBV6-5 to TRBJ1-2; D possibly corresponds to TRBD1 (5 bases). V was cut by 5 bases and J by 9 bases, with 13 bases left in between. Germline-derived CDR1 and CDR2 are MNHEY and SVGAGI. This CDR3 region has 12 residues. The CDR3 DNA sequence: TGTGCCAGCAGTCGGGGTGGGGCAAGCTACACCTTC. It specifies CASSRGGASYTF.

The chain recombines TRBV7-6 with TRBJ2-7; 7 nucleotides align to TRBD1. The ends lost 5 bases at V and 6 bases at J; junction bases unmatched: 10. Germline V gene sequence: CDR1 SGHVS, CDR2 FNYEAQ. The CDR3 has 14 residues. The DNA for the CDR3 is TGTGCCAGCAGCCCGTCGGGACAGTCGGGCGAGCAGTACTTC. This encodes CASSPSGQSGEQYF.

This clone appeared a single time. The chain employs TRBV10-3 and TRBJ2-7; perhaps TRBD2 as D (5 bases). The CDR3 has 12 amino acids. V gave up 0 bases and J gave up 12 bases, with 12 bases separating them. CDR1 is ENHRY and CDR2 is SYGVKD in the germline V gene. For the CDR3, the DNA is TGTGCCATCAGTGAGTCGTTAGCGCCTTTGTACTTC. Translation gives CAISESLAPLYF.

V is TRBV5-1 and J is TRBJ2-1; either TRBD1 or TRBD2 may fit D (5 bases each). V lost 4 bases and J 8 bases, leaving 13 bases between the germline ends. Per germline, CDR1 SGHRS and CDR2 YFSETQ. CDR3 length: 13 amino acids. The CDR3 spells CASSLGPRHEQFF. The CDR3 DNA reads as TGCGCCAGCAGCCTGGGACCTAGGCATGAGCAGTTCTTC.

This clone was counted a single time. The chain recombines TRBV18 with TRBJ1-1; 9 bases align to TRBD1. CDR3 length: 17 residues. The V segment lost 4 bases and the J segment 0 bases; nucleotides outside the gene matches: 9. CDR1 and CDR2 (germline): KGHSH, LQKENI. CDR3 sequence: CASSLRTGDIMNTEAFF. DNA of the CDR3: TGTGCCAGCTCACTCCGGACAGGGGACATAATGAACACTGAAGCTTTCTTT.

The chain uses TRBV7-9 and TRBJ2-1, with D unclear. V was cut by 2 bases and J by 6 bases, with 5 bases left in between. The CDR3 has 12 residues. CDR1 is SEHNR, CDR2 FQNEAQ, per germline (reference sequence). CDR3 in DNA: TGTGCCAGCAGCTTAAGTTTCAATGAGCAGTTCTTC. Translated, it gives CASSLSFNEQFF. The whole variable domain, filled in from reference TRBV7-9 and TRBJ2-1, reads DTGVSQNPRHKITKRGQNVTFRCDPISEHNRLYWYRQTLGQGPEFLTYFQNEAQLEKSRLLSDRFSAERPKGSFSTLEIQRTEQGDSAMYLCASSLSFNEQFFGPGTRLTVL.

This chain uses TRBV12-3 or TRBV12-4 with TRBJ1-5; no clear D. This CDR3 is built from 12 residues. Trimming cost V 10 bases and J 1 base, with 8 bases left between them. The DNA of the CDR3 is TGTGCCACCCAACGGAGCAATCAGCCCCAGCATTTT. It yields the protein CATQRSNQPQHF.